This T cell receptor beta chain appears in the sequencing data of a study of cytomegalovirus exposure and HLA in healthy donors. In regard to this clone: At one end, the junction sequence differs from germline, possibly due to a read error.

Profiling relied on immunoSEQ multiplex PCR, and the TCRdb table lists in-frame clones only, not all of them. The sample yields under 200,000 clones, around nine tenths seen once. Sequenced material: PBMCs. This receptor was obtained from a man between 18 and 29 years old in good health and CMV-seropositive.

Here the CDR3 DNA reads TGTGCCAGCAGTCAAGCGGGAGAGAGGTACGAGCAGTACTTC. This codes for CASSQAGERYEQYF. This sequence joins TRBV2 and TRBJ2-7; 8 bases are shared with TRBD2. The CDR3 is 14 amino acids. The germline V gene encodes CDR1 SNHLY and CDR2 FYNNEI.